The present T cell receptor beta chain was sequenced within a study of CD8 T cells in Susac syndrome. This CDR3 has 14 amino acids. From germline, CDR1 is MNHEY and CDR2 SVGAGI. J gave up 8 bases and V 5 bases, and 11 bases lay outside the gene matches. TCR beta sequences were obtained from blood CD8+ and CD4+ T cells. Negative isolation was applied to CD8+ and CD4+ T cells, and FACS enrichment was applied to TEMRA cells. In the case of this clonotype: Its antigen is not known.

The study, taken as a whole, reports: The study recognized that its TCR sequencing and HLA analysis covered a relatively small number of individuals.

When the RNA was reverse transcribed, random hexamers were used with an input of roughly 0.45 to 1 ug. The method of amplification for TCR beta CDR3 was immunoSEQ multiplex PCR, covering 54 Vbeta and 13 Jbeta. TCRdb itself ran the immunoSEQ multiplex PCR reads through MiXCR, one entry per CDR3 protein. Among around 140,000 distinct CDR3 sequences, approximately 95% were seen once, and the ten largest hold approximately 0.11%. This sequence originates from a human donor with multiple sclerosis. The rearrangement links TRBV6-5 to TRBJ1-2; TRBD1 agrees at 7 bases. The sample taken for sequencing was CD4+ T cells from PBMCs. The CDR3 region is CASSMNTGVPGYTF. CDR3 coding DNA: TGTGCCAGCAGTATGAACACAGGGGTTCCGGGCTACACCTTC.